The clone carrying this T cell receptor beta chain was observed a handful of times. Its antigen remains unidentified. This sample is part of a study of beta chain features in type 1 diabetes. The authors obtained over 98% purity in all sorted populations. The V gene's germline CDR1 is MGHRA and CDR2 YSYEKL. Trimming removed 0 bases from V and 3 bases from J; junction bases left unmatched: 3. The CDR3 is made up of 16 amino acids. Investigators reverse transcribed all isolated RNA, so they sequenced expressed TCRB transcripts. Roughly 3.6 million reads on average were seen across naive, central memory and regulatory T cell samples. Method: immunoSEQ multiplex PCR; TCRdb's copy keeps in-frame clones and lacks some. This table has some 270,000 clones, about a tenth appearing once. Notes on the study in general: The study found moderately but significantly shorter TCRB CDR3s in all four CD4+ subsets of Type 1 diabetes patients. At VDJ recombination sites, type 1 diabetes patients had fewer insertions and more deleted nucleotides.

The sequence derives from a man aged 30-40 years with type 1 diabetes. Material for sequencing was naive CD4+ T cells from blood. The chain uses TRBV4-1 and TRBJ2-2, with 8 nucleotides matching TRBD1. The CDR3 region has the DNA TGCGCCAGCAGCCAAGATGGACAGGGCTACACCGGGGAGCTGTTTTTT. It codes for CASSQDGQGYTGELFF.